The present entry profiles one TCR beta chain with its context. The sample comes from a study of cytomegalovirus exposure and HLA in healthy donors. For the study at large: Within an early data release were 85 million or so unique TCRs drawn from HLA-typed donors.

PCR amplification relied on 60 Vbeta primers (plus 13 Jbeta primers). Data came from immunoSEQ multiplex PCR; TCRdb stores just in-frame clones and leaves some out. The sample yields about 130,000 clones, around 80% seen once. There are 14 residues in the CDR3. Trimming stripped 8 bases from V and 4 bases from J, with 15 bases between. From germline, CDR1 is MNHEY and CDR2 SVGAGI. The donors (healthy individuals) were bone marrow donors. This chain uses TRBV6-5 with TRBJ1-5, with D tentatively TRBD1 (6 bases). The receptor was derived from a man in his forties or fifties in good health and CMV-seronegative. The sample taken for sequencing was PBMCs. The CDR3 reads CASLWQGPNQPQHF. The CDR3 coding sequence is TGTGCCAGCCTCTGGCAGGGGCCAAATCAGCCCCAGCATTTT.